A selection of T cell receptor beta chains follows, all from one sample in a study of blood T cell repertoires in COVID-19. Assay: immunoSEQ multiplex PCR; the TCRdb copy retains only in-frame clones and omits some. In the table there are around 200,000 clones, 70% to 90% of which are singletons. Sequenced sample: peripheral blood. These receptors all come from a man aged 35 to 55 with active or convalescent COVID-19. The CDR3 runs from the conserved cysteine through the conserved F or W. A D gene is named only where the DNA matches it firmly. Only part of the rows carry a size: once, few, many, or a class if the clone is expanded.

cdr3_nt: TGCGCCAGCAGCTTGGGGACAGGTAATTCACCCCTCCACTTT
cdr3_aa: CASSLGTGNSPLHF
j_call: TRBJ1-6
clone_size: NA
d_call: TRBD1
v_call: TRBV5-1

cdr3_nt: TGTGCCAGCAGCCAAGGGGGCTCGAGCAATCAGCCCCAGCATTTT
cdr3_aa: CASSQGGSSNQPQHF
j_call: TRBJ1-5
clone_size: NA
d_call: NA
v_call: TRBV3-1/TRBV3-2

cdr3_nt: TGTGCCAGCTCACCAGCTACAGTTTCTAACTATGGCTACACCTTC
cdr3_aa: CASSPATVSNYGYTF
j_call: TRBJ1-2
clone_size: NA
d_call: NA
v_call: TRBV18

cdr3_nt: TGTGCCAGCAGTGAGACAGGTTACAATGAGCAGTTCTTC
cdr3_aa: CASSETGYNEQFF
j_call: TRBJ2-1
clone_size: NA
d_call: NA
v_call: TRBV6-4

cdr3_nt: TGTGCCAGCAGCCAAGGGGATGGGACAGGCTCTGGAAACACCATATATTTT
cdr3_aa: CASSQGDGTGSGNTIYF
j_call: TRBJ1-3
clone_size: NA
d_call: TRBD1
v_call: TRBV4-2

cdr3_nt: TGTGCCAGCAGCGACAGGGATAATTCACCCCTCCACTTT
cdr3_aa: CASSDRDNSPLHF
j_call: TRBJ1-6
clone_size: NA
d_call: TRBD1
v_call: TRBV25-1

cdr3_nt: TGCAGCCCCTACTCCGGGACAGGGGGTGACACCTTC
cdr3_aa: CSPYSGTGGDTF
j_call: TRBJ1-2
clone_size: few
d_call: TRBD1
v_call: TRBV29-1

cdr3_nt: TGTGCCAGCAGCACTTTGAATGAGCAGTTCTTC
cdr3_aa: CASSTLNEQFF
j_call: TRBJ2-1
clone_size: NA
d_call: NA
v_call: TRBV13

cdr3_nt: TGTGCCAGCAGCTTGGCTACTGAAGCTTTCTTT
cdr3_aa: CASSLATEAFF
j_call: TRBJ1-1
clone_size: NA
d_call: NA
v_call: TRBV5-6

cdr3_nt: TGTGCCAGCAGTTTTGGGACAGGTGAAGCTTTCTTT
cdr3_aa: CASSFGTGEAFF
j_call: TRBJ1-1
clone_size: NA
d_call: TRBD1
v_call: TRBV12-3/TRBV12-4

cdr3_nt: TGTGCCAGCAGCTTTCCTCGGGATACGCAGTATTTT
cdr3_aa: CASSFPRDTQYF
j_call: TRBJ2-3
clone_size: NA
d_call: NA
v_call: TRBV7-2

cdr3_nt: TGTGCCAGCAGCCTGAATAGGGGCACTGAAGCTTTCTTT
cdr3_aa: CASSLNRGTEAFF
j_call: TRBJ1-1
clone_size: NA
d_call: NA
v_call: TRBV7-3

cdr3_nt: TGTGCCTCCAAGGGCCTAGGAGGAAACATTCAGTACTTC
cdr3_aa: CASKGLGGNIQYF
j_call: TRBJ2-4
clone_size: NA
d_call: NA
v_call: TRBV30

cdr3_nt: TGTGCCACCAGCAGAGATGGGACAGTATTCTATGGCTACACCTTC
cdr3_aa: CATSRDGTVFYGYTF
j_call: TRBJ1-2
clone_size: NA
d_call: TRBD1
v_call: TRBV15

cdr3_nt: TGTGCCAGCAGCTCCCAGGGGGGACTTAATGAAAAACTGTTTTTT
cdr3_aa: CASSSQGGLNEKLFF
j_call: TRBJ1-4
clone_size: NA
d_call: TRBD1
v_call: TRBV7-6

cdr3_nt: TGTGCCAGCAGCTCCCTACCGTACCAAGAGACCCAGTACTTC
cdr3_aa: CASSSLPYQETQYF
j_call: TRBJ2-5
clone_size: once
d_call: NA
v_call: TRBV7-2

cdr3_nt: TGTGCCAGTAGTACGACAGGAAACACCATATATTTT
cdr3_aa: CASSTTGNTIYF
j_call: TRBJ1-3
clone_size: few
d_call: NA
v_call: TRBV19

cdr3_nt: TGTGCCAGTAGTCCCCGAGTTGGTGAAGCTTTCTTT
cdr3_aa: CASSPRVGEAFF
j_call: TRBJ1-1
clone_size: few
d_call: NA
v_call: TRBV19

cdr3_nt: TGTGCCAGCAGTTTGACCGGGACAGGGGGATACAATGAGCAGTTCTTC
cdr3_aa: CASSLTGTGGYNEQFF
j_call: TRBJ2-1
clone_size: NA
d_call: TRBD1
v_call: TRBV27

cdr3_nt: TGTGCCAGCAGCCCCTCAGGCCCCGGACACACCTACGAGCAGTACTTC
cdr3_aa: CASSPSGPGHTYEQYF
j_call: TRBJ2-7
clone_size: NA
d_call: NA
v_call: TRBV21-1

cdr3_nt: TGCGCCAGCAGCCAAGACAGGGGTCCCTACGAGCAGTACTTC
cdr3_aa: CASSQDRGPYEQYF
j_call: TRBJ2-7
clone_size: NA
d_call: NA
v_call: TRBV4-1

cdr3_nt: TGTGCCAGCTCCGTACAGGGGAACAGCAATCAGCCCCAGCATTTT
cdr3_aa: CASSVQGNSNQPQHF
j_call: TRBJ1-5
clone_size: NA
d_call: TRBD1
v_call: TRBV18

cdr3_nt: TGTGCCAGCAGATGGACCGGAGGTAACTATGGCTACACCTTC
cdr3_aa: CASRWTGGNYGYTF
j_call: TRBJ1-2
clone_size: NA
d_call: NA
v_call: TRBV28

cdr3_nt: TGCGCCAGCAGCCAAGATCTCGCGGATGGTTGGAACACCATATATTTT
cdr3_aa: CASSQDLADGWNTIYF
j_call: TRBJ1-3
clone_size: NA
d_call: NA
v_call: TRBV4-3

cdr3_nt: TGTGCCAGCAGTCTACAGGGGGTGGCTCAGCCCCAGCATTTT
cdr3_aa: CASSLQGVAQPQHF
j_call: TRBJ1-5
clone_size: NA
d_call: TRBD1
v_call: TRBV27

cdr3_nt: TGTGCCAGCAGTGCGGCGGAGGGAGGGGCCAACGTCCTGACTTTC
cdr3_aa: CASSAAEGGANVLTF
j_call: TRBJ2-6
clone_size: once
d_call: NA
v_call: TRBV25-1

cdr3_nt: TGTGCCAGCAGCGACAACAGGGGCGATGGCTACACCTTC
cdr3_aa: CASSDNRGDGYTF
j_call: TRBJ1-2
clone_size: once
d_call: TRBD1
v_call: TRBV28

cdr3_nt: TGTGCCAGCACCCTTATCGGTGAAGCTTTCTTT
cdr3_aa: CASTLIGEAFF
j_call: TRBJ1-1
clone_size: NA
d_call: NA
v_call: TRBV19

cdr3_nt: TGTGCCAGCAGTGAAGAGACAGGCTCTGGAAACACCATATATTTT
cdr3_aa: CASSEETGSGNTIYF
j_call: TRBJ1-3
clone_size: NA
d_call: NA
v_call: TRBV6-1

cdr3_nt: TGCGCCAGCAGCGAGGGTCCTGGGCAGCCCCAGCATTTT
cdr3_aa: CASSEGPGQPQHF
j_call: TRBJ1-5
clone_size: NA
d_call: NA
v_call: TRBV5-1

cdr3_nt: TGTGCCAGCAGCTTAGCGCCCGCGGAGACCCAGTACTTC
cdr3_aa: CASSLAPAETQYF
j_call: TRBJ2-5
clone_size: once
d_call: NA
v_call: TRBV7-6

cdr3_nt: TGTGCCAGCACAGGACTAGCGAGAGCGAACACCGGGGAGCTGTTTTTT
cdr3_aa: CASTGLARANTGELFF
j_call: TRBJ2-2
clone_size: NA
d_call: TRBD2
v_call: TRBV3-1/TRBV3-2

cdr3_nt: TGTGCCAGCAGCTTGGTGGCGGGGAACACCGGGGAGCTGTTTTTT
cdr3_aa: CASSLVAGNTGELFF
j_call: TRBJ2-2
clone_size: few
d_call: NA
v_call: TRBV5-6

cdr3_nt: TGTGCCAGCAGCTTGTATCGATGGAGGGATGAAAAACTGTTTTTT
cdr3_aa: CASSLYRWRDEKLFF
j_call: TRBJ1-4
clone_size: NA
d_call: NA
v_call: TRBV5-5

cdr3_nt: TGTGCCAGCAGTGGGGACAGGGTGGCAACTAATGAAAAACTGTTTTTT
cdr3_aa: CASSGDRVATNEKLFF
j_call: TRBJ1-4
clone_size: NA
d_call: TRBD1
v_call: TRBV2

cdr3_nt: TGTGCCTGGAGTGCAGGGACAGGGGGTAATCAGCCCCAGCATTTT
cdr3_aa: CAWSAGTGGNQPQHF
j_call: TRBJ1-5
clone_size: once
d_call: TRBD1
v_call: TRBV30